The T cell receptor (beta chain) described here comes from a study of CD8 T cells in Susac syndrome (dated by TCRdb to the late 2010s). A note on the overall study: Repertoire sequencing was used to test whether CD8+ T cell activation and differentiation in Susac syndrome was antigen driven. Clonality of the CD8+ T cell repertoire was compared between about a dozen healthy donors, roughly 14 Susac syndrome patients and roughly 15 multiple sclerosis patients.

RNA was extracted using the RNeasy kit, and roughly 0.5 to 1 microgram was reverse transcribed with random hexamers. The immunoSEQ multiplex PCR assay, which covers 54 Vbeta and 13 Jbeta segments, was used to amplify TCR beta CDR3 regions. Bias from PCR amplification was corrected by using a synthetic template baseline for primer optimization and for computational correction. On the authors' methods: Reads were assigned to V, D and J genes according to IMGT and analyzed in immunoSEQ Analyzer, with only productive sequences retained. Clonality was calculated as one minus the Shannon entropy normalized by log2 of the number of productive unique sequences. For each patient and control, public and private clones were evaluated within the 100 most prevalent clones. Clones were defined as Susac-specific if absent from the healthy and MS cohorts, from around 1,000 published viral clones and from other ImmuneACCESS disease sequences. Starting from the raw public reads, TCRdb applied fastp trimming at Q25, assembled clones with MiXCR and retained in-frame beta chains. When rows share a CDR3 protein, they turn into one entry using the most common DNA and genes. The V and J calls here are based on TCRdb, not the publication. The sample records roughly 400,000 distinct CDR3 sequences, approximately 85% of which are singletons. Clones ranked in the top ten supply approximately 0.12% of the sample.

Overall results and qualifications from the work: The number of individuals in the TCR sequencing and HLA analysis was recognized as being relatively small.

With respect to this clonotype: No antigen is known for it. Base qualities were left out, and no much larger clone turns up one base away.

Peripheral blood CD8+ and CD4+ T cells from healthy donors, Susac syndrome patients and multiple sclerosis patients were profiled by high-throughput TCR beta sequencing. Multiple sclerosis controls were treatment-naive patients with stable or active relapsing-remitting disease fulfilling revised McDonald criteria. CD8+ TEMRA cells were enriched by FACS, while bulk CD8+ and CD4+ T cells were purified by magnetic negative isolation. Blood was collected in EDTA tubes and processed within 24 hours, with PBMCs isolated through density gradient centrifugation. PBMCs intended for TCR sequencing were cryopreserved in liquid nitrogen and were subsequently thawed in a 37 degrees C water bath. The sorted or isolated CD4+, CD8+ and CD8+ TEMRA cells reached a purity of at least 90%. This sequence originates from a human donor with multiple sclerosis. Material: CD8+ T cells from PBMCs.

The DNA sequence is TGTGCCAGCAGTTATCTGGTGGGGACTGAAGCTTTCTTT. Protein translation: CASSYLVGTEAFF. Recombination linked TRBV11-2 to TRBJ1-1, with no reliable assignment of the D segment. V is shortened by 6 bases, J by 5 bases, and the region joining them spans 13 bases. The germline V gene yields SGHAT for CDR1 and FQNNGV for CDR2. The CDR3 has 13 amino acids, counting the end cysteine and phenylalanine. Solely the CDR3 DNA is kept, with 39 bases framed from the first base. The CDR3 plus the reference TRBV11-2 and TRBJ1-1 genes for the other parts give the full variable domain: EAGVAQSPRYKIIEKRQSVAFWCNPISGHATLYWYQQILGQGPKLLIQFQNNGVVDDSQLPKDRFSAERLKGVDSTLKIQPAKLEDSAVYLCASSYLVGTEAFFGQGTRLTVV.